These 9 T cell receptor beta chains came from one sample sequenced in a study of cytomegalovirus exposure and HLA in healthy donors. With 60 Vbeta and 13 Jbeta primers, the PCR was carried out. Sequencing used immunoSEQ multiplex PCR; TCRdb keeps in-frame clones, though not all of them. This repertoire includes approximately 110,000 clones. Material for sequencing was PBMCs. Receptors were obtained from a man aged 25-45 years in good health and CMV-seronegative.

V and J are TRBV5-6 and TRBJ1-2; D remains ambiguous. The V gene lost 7 bases and the J gene lost 2 bases, with 12 bases spanning the gap. Germline CDR1 SGHDT, CDR2 YYEEEE. The length of the CDR3 is 13 residues. CDR3 bases: TGTGCCAGCGGGGAGGGCAGCAACTATGGCTACACCTTC. Encoded protein: CASGEGSNYGYTF.

The chain carries TRBV5-1 and TRBJ1-2, with TRBD1 as a possible D gene (5 bases). In germline, CDR1 is SGHRS, CDR2 YFSETQ. The CDR3 consists of 13 residues. V shed 0 bases and J shed 5 bases, with 8 bases lying between them. The CDR3: CASSLGRGYGYTF. CDR3 DNA: TGCGCCAGCAGCTTGGGTAGGGGTTATGGCTACACCTTC. Looking up the rest from reference TRBV5-1 and TRBJ1-2 gives the full variable domain: KAGVTQTPRYLIKTRGQQVTLSCSPISGHRSVSWYQQTPGQGLQFLFEYFSETQRNKGNFPGRFSGRQFSNSRSEMNVSTLELGDSALYLCASSLGRGYGYTFGSGTRLTVV.

The rearrangement links TRBV29-1 to TRBJ1-3; 7 bases agree with TRBD1. Per germline, CDR1 SQVTM and CDR2 ANQGSEA. CDR3 length: 20 amino acids. V was pared by 1 base and J by 4 bases, with 22 bases of the junction left unmatched. CDR3 in amino acids: CSVEVPRIVLEGAAGNTIYF. CDR3 sequence (DNA): TGCAGCGTTGAAGTTCCGAGGATTGTACTAGAGGGGGCTGCGGGAAACACCATATATTTT. Full variable domain (outside the CDR3, taken from reference TRBV29-1 and TRBJ1-3): SAVISQKPSRDICQRGTSLTIQCQVDSQVTMMFWYRQQPGQSLTLIATANQGSEATYESGFVIDKFPISRPNLTFSTLTVSNMSPEDSSIYLCSVEVPRIVLEGAAGNTIYFGEGSWLTVV.

This chain connects TRBV5-1 to TRBJ2-2; 9 nucleotides align to TRBD2. Germline CDR1 is SGHRS and CDR2 is YFSETQ. The CDR3 has 15 residues. Losses at the gene ends were 0 bases for V and 6 bases for J; bases not matched to a gene: 3. The CDR3 reads CASSLVAGEAGELFF. DNA for the CDR3: TGCGCCAGCAGCTTGGTAGCGGGAGAGGCCGGGGAGCTGTTTTTT.

The chain uses TRBV5-4 and TRBJ2-3; 13 positions agree with TRBD2. Germline assignment: CDR1 SGHNT and CDR2 YYREEE (reference sequence). The trim removed 3 bases at V and 5 bases at J, leaving 18 bases unmatched. There are 20 residues in the CDR3. CDR3 protein: CASSSPNLGTSGDLGDTQYF. The CDR3 nucleotides are TGTGCCAGCAGCTCCCCAAACTTAGGGACTAGCGGGGACTTAGGAGATACGCAGTATTTT.

V and J are TRBV6-5 and TRBJ1-1; D not certain. Between the trimmed V and J ends, which lost 0 bases and 0 bases, there was a span of 11 bases. CDR3 length equals 16 residues. The V gene's germline CDR1 is MNHEY and CDR2 SVGAGI. The CDR3 here is CASSYSPDSMNTEAFF. CDR3 in DNA: TGTGCCAGCAGTTACTCTCCCGATAGCATGAACACTGAAGCTTTCTTT.

V is TRBV2 and J is TRBJ1-1; tentatively, D is TRBD1 (6 bases). CDR1 SNHLY and CDR2 FYNNEI come from the germline V gene. V was shortened by 6 bases and J by 0 bases, with 8 bases between the two germline ends. The CDR3 runs 13 residues. Here the CDR3 reads CASRQGMNTEAFF. The CDR3 DNA reads as TGTGCCAGCAGACAGGGAATGAACACTGAAGCTTTCTTT.

Comments on this clone: One junction end disagrees with the germline gene, perhaps due to a read error. Distinct nucleotide sequences in the sample also encode this CDR3. The CDR3 region is CSVELGLGGEQYF. CDR3 in DNA: TGTAGCGTTGAGCTGGGACTTGGCGGGGAGCAGTACTTC. The chain recombines TRBV29-1 with TRBJ2-7, with a weak D call TRBD2 (6 bases). CDR1 and CDR2 from the germline V gene are SQVTM and ANQGSEA. This CDR3 contains 13 residues.

The chain is built from TRBV5-4 and TRBJ2-7, with unresolved D. Between the trimmed V and J ends, which lost 2 bases and 4 bases, there was a span of 13 bases. This CDR3 has 14 residues. In germline, CDR1 is SGHNT, CDR2 YYREEE (reference sequence). The CDR3 loop is CASSLSNAVYEQYF. The CDR3, as DNA: TGTGCCAGCAGCTTATCCAACGCGGTTTACGAGCAGTACTTC.